The 9 T cell receptor beta chains in this list originate from one sample, sequenced in a study of shared clonotypes between healthy human individuals. Repertoires were generated with immunoSEQ multiplex PCR, while TCRdb's copy carries only in-frame clones and drops some. Among about 1.5 million clones listed, 95% to 97% were seen once. Sequenced input: naive CD4+ T cells sorted from blood. Subset in this sample: CD45RA+ positively selected. Receptor source: a man younger than 45 in good health.

The rearrangement links TRBV5-1 to TRBJ1-5; D may be TRBD1 (5 bases). Germline V gene sequence: CDR1 SGHRS, CDR2 YFSETQ. CDR3 length equals 14 residues. Trimming removed 0 bases from V and 7 bases from J, with 11 bases in between. This CDR3 reads CASSLVGGVQPQHF. DNA for the CDR3: TGCGCCAGCAGCTTGGTTGGGGGGGTCCAGCCCCAGCATTTT. The full variable domain, rest sourced from reference TRBV5-1 and TRBJ1-5, is KAGVTQTPRYLIKTRGQQVTLSCSPISGHRSVSWYQQTPGQGLQFLFEYFSETQRNKGNFPGRFSGRQFSNSRSEMNVSTLELGDSALYLCASSLVGGVQPQHFGDGTRLSIL.

J is TRBJ1-2 and V is TRBV28; 9 bases are a match to TRBD1. CDR1 and CDR2 (germline): MDHEN, SYDVKM. After removal of 6 bases from V and 7 bases from J, the junction contained 9 bases not matched to a gene. The CDR3 is made up of 14 amino acids. The CDR3 is CASSWDRVLTGYTF. The CDR3 bases are TGTGCCAGCAGCTGGGACAGGGTGCTCACTGGCTACACCTTC.

V gene TRBV15 combines with J gene TRBJ1-3, with D hard to call. The CDR3 sequence is 11 residues long. The V gene lost 10 bases and the J gene lost 3 bases, with 7 bases spanning the gap. Germline V gives CDR1 LNHNV, CDR2 YYDKDF (reference sequence). In DNA, the CDR3 is TGTGCCATCGATGATGGAAACACCATATATTTT. It yields the protein CAIDDGNTIYF.

The chain recombines TRBV2 with TRBJ1-1; 8 nucleotides match TRBD1. V lost 6 bases, J lost 3 bases, and 6 bases stayed unmatched. Germline values: CDR1 SNHLY, CDR2 FYNNEI. CDR3 length equals 14 residues. The CDR3 sequence is CASSDGTGYTEAFF. The CDR3 nucleotides read TGTGCCAGCAGCGATGGGACAGGTTACACTGAAGCTTTCTTT.

This chain joins TRBV6-5 and TRBJ2-7, with TRBD2 identical over 9 bases. With V trimmed by 2 bases and J by 5 bases, 4 bases remained unmatched. The germline V gene has CDR1 MNHEY and CDR2 SVGAGI. The CDR3 consists of 14 residues. The CDR3 coding sequence is TGTGCCAGCAGTTACAGGGGACTAGCTAACGAGCAGTACTTC. As protein: CASSYRGLANEQYF.

The rearrangement uses TRBV5-4 and TRBJ2-2; 7 bases fit TRBD2. The V and J ends lost 0 bases and 2 bases, in that order; junction bases with no gene match: 4. Germline CDR1 is SGHNT and CDR2 is YYREEE (reference sequence). The CDR3 covers 16 residues. The CDR3 bases are TGTGCCAGCAGCTTGGAGGCTAGCGGAAACACCGGGGAGCTGTTTTTT. Amino acid sequence: CASSLEASGNTGELFF.

As regards this clone: At the DNA level, this CDR3 is encoded by other sequences in the same sample as well. J is TRBJ2-6 and V is TRBV10-3; D remains ambiguous. The germline CDR1 and CDR2 sequences are ENHRY and SYGVKD. The V end was cut by 0 bases, the J end by 4 bases, with 4 bases between. The CDR3 runs 14 residues. DNA of the CDR3: TGTGCCATCAGTGAGTCATCCGGGGCCAACGTCCTGACTTTC. Translation: CAISESSGANVLTF.

The V call is TRBV5-1, the J call TRBJ2-7; weak D call: TRBD1 (6 bases). CDR3 length equals 13 residues. V lost 1 base and J 3 bases, leaving 8 bases between the germline ends. The germline V gene encodes CDR1 SGHRS and CDR2 YFSETQ. The CDR3 region is CASSLRGIYEQYF. The CDR3 nucleotides are TGCGCCAGCAGCTTGAGGGGGATCTACGAGCAGTACTTC.

J is TRBJ2-7 and V is TRBV9; 9 positions match TRBD1. From germline, CDR1 is SGDLS and CDR2 YYNGEE. CDR3 length: 13 residues. V shed 4 bases, J shed 6 bases, and the junction held 5 bases outside the gene matches. CDR3 region: CASSSRQGGEQYF. CDR3 nucleotides: TGTGCCAGCAGCTCTAGACAGGGGGGCGAGCAGTACTTC.